This T cell receptor beta chain was profiled in a study of cytomegalovirus exposure and HLA in healthy donors. Study-level findings and limits: Using a false discovery rate of 0.05, a later analysis showed that 16,951 TCR beta sequences were associated with HLA alleles. The number of N-insertions in an Asian-associated ancestry cluster was reportedly below the approximately 680-donor mean in a later analysis. TCR beta sequences reportedly predicted most subjects' HLA-A and HLA-B alleles accurately.

Per germline, CDR1 MNHEY and CDR2 SMNVEV (reference sequence). The CDR3 loop spans 16 amino acids. Trimming removed 5 bases from V and 1 base from J, with 17 bases in between. This clone was detected only a few times. The target antigen is unknown. In the PCR, 60 Vbeta and 13 Jbeta primers were used. Method: immunoSEQ multiplex PCR; TCRdb's copy keeps in-frame clones and lacks some. The table shows about 130,000 clones, with 17% occurring only once. The origin of this receptor is a female donor in good health and CMV-seropositive. The specimen was PBMCs. V usage is TRBV27 and J usage is TRBJ1-1; tentatively, D is TRBD1 (5 bases). The CDR3 region is CASSPSEKGWNTEAFF. In nucleotides, the CDR3 is TGTGCCAGCAGTCCCTCCGAGAAGGGGTGGAACACTGAAGCTTTCTTT.